The T cell receptor (beta chain) under discussion was sequenced for a study of STAT3 mutations in large granular lymphocyte leukemia. Study-wide background: Over half of T-LGLL patients had one or more immunosuppressive regimens.

The ends were cut back, 5 bases at V and 5 bases at J, with 18 bases in the middle. The CDR3 is 15 amino acids. The V gene's germline CDR1 is SGHVS and CDR2 FQNEAQ. Average productive template count per sample was approximately 41,000. Using immunoSEQ multiplex PCR, the repertoire was profiled, and TCRdb retains in-frame clones only, with some absent. The table shows 20,000 to 30,000 clones, with 94% occurring only once. Whole-study findings and limits: Clonal expansion was inferred from other time points because no sample existed at each clone's first appearance. TCR clonotype switching after therapy occurred in about 30% of the 18 patients. Every T-cell large granular lymphocyte leukemia patient had at least one immunodominant TCR beta clonotype.

As for this clone: The antigen is not known.

J is TRBJ1-2 and V is TRBV7-8, with D perhaps TRBD1 (5 bases). The source material was peripheral blood mononuclear cells. The sequence derives from a man aged 40-49 years with T-cell large granular lymphocyte leukemia. Some clones in this sample may be carry-over from other donors' samples. The CDR3: CASSVGQQDPYGYTF. CDR3 coding DNA: TGTGCCAGCAGCGTCGGCCAACAGGACCCTTATGGCTACACCTTC.